Listed below are T cell receptor beta chains from one sample, sequenced in a study of OX40 agonist ivuxolimab in advanced cancers. The method was immunoSEQ multiplex PCR; TCRdb's version includes in-frame clones alone and lacks a portion of them. The repertoire has 60,000 to 100,000 clones, roughly 92% of them found once; the top ten carry 9.5% to 11%. Here the sequenced sample was CD4+ or CD8+ T cells sorted from blood, taken in a trial of the OX40 agonist ivuxolimab. All receptors derive from an adult with an advanced solid tumor such as melanoma, head and neck, liver or kidney cancer. CDR3s include the opening cysteine and the closing phenylalanine or tryptophan. A D gene is named only where the DNA matches it firmly.

TRBJ1-2,-,TRBV13,CASSTGQNPYGYTF
TRBJ1-2,-,TRBV6-4,CASNTRALGGYTF
TRBJ2-5,TRBD2,TRBV19,CASSLPGGQYF
TRBJ1-3,-,TRBV6-1,CASSGNTIYF
TRBJ1-2,TRBD1,TRBV6-5,CASSWTGRNYGYTF
TRBJ1-5,-,TRBV10-3,CAISEWAQPQHF
TRBJ1-2,-,TRBV30,CAWSIEGSYGYTF
TRBJ2-7,-,TRBV4-1,CASSPTESYEQYF
TRBJ2-7,-,TRBV5-6,CASSGAAGVTTYEQYF
TRBJ2-1,-,TRBV12-5,CASGLKYNEQFF
TRBJ2-7,-,TRBV4-1,CASSQEGTVLRTYF
TRBJ2-7,-,TRBV7-9,CASSSTWTATYEQYF
TRBJ1-5,-,TRBV4-1,CASSQVLDRPQHF
TRBJ1-2,-,TRBV6-5,CASSPFLTANYGYTF
TRBJ2-1,TRBD2,TRBV6-5,CASSFGTSGDNEQFF
TRBJ1-1,-,TRBV9,CASSVVQGETEAFF
TRBJ2-7,-,TRBV27,CASRQGGDFEQYF
TRBJ1-5,-,TRBV4-1,CASSQIFETEISNQPQHF
TRBJ2-3,TRBD2,TRBV5-1,CASSLATSAVTDTQYF
TRBJ1-1,-,TRBV7-8,CASSLGWMTEGTEAFF